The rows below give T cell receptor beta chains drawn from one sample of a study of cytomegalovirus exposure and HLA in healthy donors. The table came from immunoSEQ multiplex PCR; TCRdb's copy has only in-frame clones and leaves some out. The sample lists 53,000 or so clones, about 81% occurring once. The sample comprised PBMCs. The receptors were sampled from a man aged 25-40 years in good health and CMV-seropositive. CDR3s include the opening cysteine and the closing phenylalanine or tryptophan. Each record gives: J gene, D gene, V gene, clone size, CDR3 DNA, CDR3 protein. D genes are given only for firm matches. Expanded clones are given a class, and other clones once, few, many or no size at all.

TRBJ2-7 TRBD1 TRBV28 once TGTGCCAGCAGTCCCGACAGGGGCCCATCCTACGAGCAGTACTTC CASSPDRGPSYEQYF
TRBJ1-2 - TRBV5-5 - TGTGCCAGCAGTTTTGAGTCCTGGTCTCTCTATGGCTACACCTTC CASSFESWSLYGYTF
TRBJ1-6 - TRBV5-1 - TGCGCCAGCAGCTTGCGTTTGAGTTCCGGGAATTCACCCCTCCACTTT CASSLRLSSGNSPLHF
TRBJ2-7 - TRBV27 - TGTGCCAGCAGGAGGAGGGAAACCAGGGGGAAGAGTACATACAAGAGCTCCTACGAGCAGTACTTC CASRRRETRGKSTYKSSYEQYF
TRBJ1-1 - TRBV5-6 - TGTGCCAGCAGCACGGGACTGATGAACACTGAAGCCTTCTTT CASSTGLMNTEAFF
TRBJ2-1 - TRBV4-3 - TGCGCCAGCAGCCAAGTGGTGGTGAGCTCCTACAATGAGCAGTTCTTC CASSQVVVSSYNEQFF
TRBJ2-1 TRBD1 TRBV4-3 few TGCGCCAGCAGCCAAGACCCGGGACAGGGGGCCGATGAGCAGTTCTTC CASSQDPGQGADEQFF
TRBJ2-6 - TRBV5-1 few TGCGCCAGCAGCTTGGACGCGTCTGGGGCCAACGTCCTGACTTTC CASSLDASGANVLTF
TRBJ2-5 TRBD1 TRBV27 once TGTGCCAGCAGACCGACTCGGAGGACAGGGTTAGAGACCCAGTACTTC CASRPTRRTGLETQYF
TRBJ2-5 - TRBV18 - TGTGCCAGCTCACCGGGGGGTCAAGAGACCCAGTACTTC CASSPGGQETQYF
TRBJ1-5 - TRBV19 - TGTGCCAGTAGTATCCACCAGCAGAGGCGGGGGCAGCCCCAGCATTTT CASSIHQQRRGQPQHF
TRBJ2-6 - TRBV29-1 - TGCAGCGTTCGAGAGGGTATAATTTCTGGGGCCAACGTCCTGACTTTC CSVREGIISGANVLTF
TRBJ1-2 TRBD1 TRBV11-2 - TGTGCCAGCAGTCATCCTTTAACGAATCAGGGGGGCCACTATGGCTACACCTTC CASSHPLTNQGGHYGYTF
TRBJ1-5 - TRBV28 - TGTGCCAGCAAGGCAGGGAATCAGCCCCAGCATTTT CASKAGNQPQHF
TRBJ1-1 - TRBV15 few TGTGCCACCAGCAGCAGGGTTTTCACTGAAGCTTTCTTT CATSSRVFTEAFF
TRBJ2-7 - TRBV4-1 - TGCGCCAGCAGCCAAGACAGGGTTTCCTACGAGCAGTACTTC CASSQDRVSYEQYF
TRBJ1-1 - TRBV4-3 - TGCGCCAGCAGCCAAGTGGGGACATTGAACACTGAAGCTTTCTTT CASSQVGTLNTEAFF
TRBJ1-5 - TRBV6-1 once TGTGCCAGCAGTGACCTGGGGGGATATAGCAATCAGCCCCAGCATTTT CASSDLGGYSNQPQHF